The next 16 T cell receptor beta chains were all read from a single sample in a study of blood T cell repertoires in COVID-19. Profiled with immunoSEQ multiplex PCR; TCRdb holds only in-frame clones, not every one. The sample lists fewer than 180,000 clones; just over 85% were seen once. Sequenced material: peripheral blood. The receptors stem from a man in his sixties or seventies with acute or convalescent COVID-19.

The V call is TRBV25-1, the J call TRBJ2-5, with 7 bases that match TRBD2. From germline, CDR1 is MGHDK and CDR2 SYGVNS. The trim removed 3 bases at V and 5 bases at J, leaving 9 bases unmatched. There are 15 residues in the CDR3. CDR3 DNA: TGTGCCAGCAGTGATTCCCAGGGAGGGAGGGAGACCCAGTACTTC. It codes for CASSDSQGGRETQYF.

The chain links TRBV12-1 to TRBJ2-7; TRBD1, the table's D call, was not compared with the DNA. TRBV12-1 has pseudogene status. This CDR3 is 17 amino acids long. This CDR3 reads CASSFDVGQGGGYEQYF. CDR3 coding DNA: TGTGCCAGCAGCTTTGATGTCGGACAGGGTGGAGGCTACGAGCAGTACTTC.

The chain employs TRBV30 and TRBJ2-7, with 11 bases lining up with TRBD2. The CDR3 is made up of 14 amino acids. Germline V gene data show CDR1 as GTSNPN and CDR2 as SVGIG (reference sequence). With V trimmed by 3 bases and J by 7 bases, 8 bases remained unmatched. For the CDR3, the DNA is TGTGCCTGGAGCTCACTAGCGGGAGTGGGGGAGCAGTACTTC. This sequence encodes CAWSSLAGVGEQYF. Combining the CDR3 with reference TRBV30 and TRBJ2-7 gives the whole variable domain SQTIHQWPATLVQPVGSPLSLECTVEGTSNPNLYWYRQAAGRGLQLLFYSVGIGQISSEVPQNLSASRPQDRQFILSSKKLLLSDSGFYLCAWSSLAGVGEQYFGPGTRLTVT.

V gene TRBV29-1 combines with J gene TRBJ2-5; 10 bases align to TRBD1. J gave up 4 bases and V 5 bases, and 7 bases lay outside the gene matches. Germline V lookup: CDR1 SQVTM, CDR2 ANQGSEA. This CDR3 comprises 14 residues. The CDR3 reads CSVRDRGPGETQYF. As DNA, the CDR3 is TGCAGCGTTCGCGACAGGGGGCCTGGAGAGACCCAGTACTTC.

This chain links TRBV13 with TRBJ2-5, with TRBD2 matching 11 bases. V trimming: 3 bases; J trimming: 5 bases; junction bases outside the gene matches: 8. CDR1 is PRHDT and CDR2 is FYEKMQ in the germline V gene (reference sequence). This CDR3 is 16 amino acids long. The CDR3 protein is CASSLRLAGGGETQYF. DNA for the CDR3: TGTGCCAGCAGCTTGCGTCTAGCGGGAGGAGGGGAGACCCAGTACTTC. Based on the CDR3 plus reference TRBV13 and TRBJ2-5, the full variable domain is AAGVIQSPRHLIKEKRETATLKCYPIPRHDTVYWYQQGPGQDPQFLISFYEKMQSDKGSIPDRFSAQQFSDYHSELNMSSLELGDSALYFCASSLRLAGGGETQYFGPGTRLLVL.

The chain has TRBV20-1 and TRBJ2-5; the match to TRBD2 covers 14 bases. Germline V lookup: CDR1 DFQATT, CDR2 SNEGSKA (reference sequence). The CDR3 has 16 residues. Germline trimming cut 3 bases from V and 5 bases from J; bases unmatched to any gene: 8. CDR3 DNA: TGCAGTGCTAGTCTCGGGACTAGCGGGAGCCGGGAGACCCAGTACTTC. It encodes CSASLGTSGSRETQYF.

CDR3 amino acids: CASRTVPTVTEAFF. In DNA, the CDR3 is TGTGCCAGCAGGACAGTTCCGACCGTCACTGAAGCTTTCTTT. This chain links TRBV6-5 with TRBJ1-1, with D maybe TRBD1 (5 bases). The CDR3 sequence is 14 residues long. Trimming removed 6 bases from V and 4 bases from J, with 15 bases in between. CDR1 and CDR2 from the germline V gene are MNHEY and SVGAGI.

The J gene is TRBJ1-2, the V gene TRBV3-1 (or the pseudogene TRBV3-2); TRBD1 is a possible D gene (6 bases). From germline, CDR1 is LGHDT and CDR2 YNNKEL (reference sequence). This CDR3 region has 15 residues. V lost 0 bases, J lost 2 bases, and 10 bases lay in between. For the CDR3, the DNA is TGTGCCAGCAGCCAAGATCTGAGGGGGAACTATGGCTACACCTTC. Amino acids: CASSQDLRGNYGYTF.

This clone appeared a single time. The chain joins TRBV10-3 to TRBJ1-2; D possibly corresponds to TRBD1 (6 bases). Trimming cost V 0 bases and J 3 bases, with 11 bases left between them. Germline CDR1 ENHRY, CDR2 SYGVKD. The CDR3 spans 15 residues. CDR3 loop: CAISESRDTYYGYTF. The CDR3 DNA reads as TGTGCCATCAGTGAGTCGAGGGACACTTACTATGGCTACACCTTC.

This chain uses TRBV29-1 with TRBJ1-1; the D is unclear. The CDR3 spans 13 residues. Trimming stripped 3 bases from V and 0 bases from J, with 8 bases between. Germline CDR1 reads SQVTM; CDR2 reads ANQGSEA. The chain's CDR3 is CSVDPRMNTEAFF. The CDR3 DNA reads as TGCAGCGTTGACCCCAGGATGAACACTGAAGCTTTCTTT.

The chain couples TRBV7-8 to TRBJ2-2; D remains unclear. The length of the CDR3 is 13 residues. Trimming removed 3 bases from V and 4 bases from J, with 6 bases in between. Per the germline V gene, CDR1 is SGHVS and CDR2 is FQNEAQ. The CDR3 DNA is TGTGCCAGCAGCTTGAGCTCCACCGGGGAGCTGTTTTTT. Translation: CASSLSSTGELFF.

The rearrangement joins TRBV5-1 to TRBJ1-3; TRBD1 might be the D (5 bases). Germline V gene data show CDR1 as SGHRS and CDR2 as YFSETQ. The CDR3 is 13 residues long. The V and J ends lost 2 bases and 4 bases respectively, with 7 bases between them. The CDR3 bases are TGCGCCAGCAGCTTAAACAGGGGAAACACCATATATTTT. Amino acids: CASSLNRGNTIYF.

This clone was found a few times. The chain has TRBV10-2 and TRBJ1-1; D is possibly TRBD1 (6 bases). The CDR3 is made up of 14 amino acids. Trimming removed 5 bases at V and 1 base at J, with 11 bases between. CDR1 WSHSY and CDR2 SAAADI come from the germline V gene. This CDR3 is CASSSQGTNTEAFF. The CDR3 DNA reads as TGCGCCAGCAGTTCCCAGGGGACGAACACTGAAGCTTTCTTT.

This chain connects TRBV5-1 to TRBJ1-1; the match to TRBD1 covers 7 bases. Trimming cost V 2 bases and J 0 bases; bases outside gene matches: 7. The germline CDR1 and CDR2 sequences are SGHRS and YFSETQ. This CDR3 has 16 amino acids. CDR3 loop: CASSFTGAAMNTEAFF. The CDR3, as DNA: TGCGCCAGCAGCTTCACAGGGGCCGCTATGAACACTGAAGCTTTCTTT.

This chain joins TRBV29-1 and TRBJ2-7, with TRBD1 as a possible D gene (7 bases). The germline gives CDR1 SQVTM, CDR2 ANQGSEA. Between the trimmed V and J ends, which lost 5 bases and 5 bases, there was a span of 22 bases. CDR3 length: 15 residues. CDR3 sequence: CSVRPQGGTRNEQYF. The CDR3 nucleotides read TGCAGCGTTCGACCTCAGGGGGGAACTCGGAACGAGCAGTACTTC.

The chain recombines TRBV10-3 with TRBJ1-2; possible D gene TRBD1, 5 bases. V was trimmed by 3 bases and J by 4 bases, leaving 12 bases between them. CDR1 and CDR2 from the germline V gene are ENHRY and SYGVKD. The CDR3 covers 14 residues. CDR3 protein: CAISEGAGFYGYTF. CDR3 nucleotides: TGTGCCATCAGTGAAGGTGCAGGGTTCTATGGCTACACCTTC.